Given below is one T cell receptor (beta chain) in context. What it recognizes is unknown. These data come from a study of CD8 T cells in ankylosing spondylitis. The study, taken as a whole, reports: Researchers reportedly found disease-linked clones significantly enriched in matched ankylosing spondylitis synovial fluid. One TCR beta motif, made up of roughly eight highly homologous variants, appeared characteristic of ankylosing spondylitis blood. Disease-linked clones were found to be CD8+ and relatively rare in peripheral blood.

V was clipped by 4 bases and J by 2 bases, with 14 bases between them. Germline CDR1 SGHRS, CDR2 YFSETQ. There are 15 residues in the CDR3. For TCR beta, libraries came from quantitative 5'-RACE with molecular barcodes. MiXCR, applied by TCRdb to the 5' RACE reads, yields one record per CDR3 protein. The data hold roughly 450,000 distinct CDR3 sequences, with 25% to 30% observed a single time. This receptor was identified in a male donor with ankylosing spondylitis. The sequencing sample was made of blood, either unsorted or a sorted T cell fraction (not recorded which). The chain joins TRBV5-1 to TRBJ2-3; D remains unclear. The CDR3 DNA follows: TGCGCCAGCAGCCCGGCCGACACTTACACAGATACGCAGTATTTT. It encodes CASSPADTYTDTQYF. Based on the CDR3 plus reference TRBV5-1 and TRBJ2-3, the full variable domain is KAGVTQTPRYLIKTRGQQVTLSCSPISGHRSVSWYQQTPGQGLQFLFEYFSETQRNKGNFPGRFSGRQFSNSRSEMNVSTLELGDSALYLCASSPADTYTDTQYFGPGTRLTVL.